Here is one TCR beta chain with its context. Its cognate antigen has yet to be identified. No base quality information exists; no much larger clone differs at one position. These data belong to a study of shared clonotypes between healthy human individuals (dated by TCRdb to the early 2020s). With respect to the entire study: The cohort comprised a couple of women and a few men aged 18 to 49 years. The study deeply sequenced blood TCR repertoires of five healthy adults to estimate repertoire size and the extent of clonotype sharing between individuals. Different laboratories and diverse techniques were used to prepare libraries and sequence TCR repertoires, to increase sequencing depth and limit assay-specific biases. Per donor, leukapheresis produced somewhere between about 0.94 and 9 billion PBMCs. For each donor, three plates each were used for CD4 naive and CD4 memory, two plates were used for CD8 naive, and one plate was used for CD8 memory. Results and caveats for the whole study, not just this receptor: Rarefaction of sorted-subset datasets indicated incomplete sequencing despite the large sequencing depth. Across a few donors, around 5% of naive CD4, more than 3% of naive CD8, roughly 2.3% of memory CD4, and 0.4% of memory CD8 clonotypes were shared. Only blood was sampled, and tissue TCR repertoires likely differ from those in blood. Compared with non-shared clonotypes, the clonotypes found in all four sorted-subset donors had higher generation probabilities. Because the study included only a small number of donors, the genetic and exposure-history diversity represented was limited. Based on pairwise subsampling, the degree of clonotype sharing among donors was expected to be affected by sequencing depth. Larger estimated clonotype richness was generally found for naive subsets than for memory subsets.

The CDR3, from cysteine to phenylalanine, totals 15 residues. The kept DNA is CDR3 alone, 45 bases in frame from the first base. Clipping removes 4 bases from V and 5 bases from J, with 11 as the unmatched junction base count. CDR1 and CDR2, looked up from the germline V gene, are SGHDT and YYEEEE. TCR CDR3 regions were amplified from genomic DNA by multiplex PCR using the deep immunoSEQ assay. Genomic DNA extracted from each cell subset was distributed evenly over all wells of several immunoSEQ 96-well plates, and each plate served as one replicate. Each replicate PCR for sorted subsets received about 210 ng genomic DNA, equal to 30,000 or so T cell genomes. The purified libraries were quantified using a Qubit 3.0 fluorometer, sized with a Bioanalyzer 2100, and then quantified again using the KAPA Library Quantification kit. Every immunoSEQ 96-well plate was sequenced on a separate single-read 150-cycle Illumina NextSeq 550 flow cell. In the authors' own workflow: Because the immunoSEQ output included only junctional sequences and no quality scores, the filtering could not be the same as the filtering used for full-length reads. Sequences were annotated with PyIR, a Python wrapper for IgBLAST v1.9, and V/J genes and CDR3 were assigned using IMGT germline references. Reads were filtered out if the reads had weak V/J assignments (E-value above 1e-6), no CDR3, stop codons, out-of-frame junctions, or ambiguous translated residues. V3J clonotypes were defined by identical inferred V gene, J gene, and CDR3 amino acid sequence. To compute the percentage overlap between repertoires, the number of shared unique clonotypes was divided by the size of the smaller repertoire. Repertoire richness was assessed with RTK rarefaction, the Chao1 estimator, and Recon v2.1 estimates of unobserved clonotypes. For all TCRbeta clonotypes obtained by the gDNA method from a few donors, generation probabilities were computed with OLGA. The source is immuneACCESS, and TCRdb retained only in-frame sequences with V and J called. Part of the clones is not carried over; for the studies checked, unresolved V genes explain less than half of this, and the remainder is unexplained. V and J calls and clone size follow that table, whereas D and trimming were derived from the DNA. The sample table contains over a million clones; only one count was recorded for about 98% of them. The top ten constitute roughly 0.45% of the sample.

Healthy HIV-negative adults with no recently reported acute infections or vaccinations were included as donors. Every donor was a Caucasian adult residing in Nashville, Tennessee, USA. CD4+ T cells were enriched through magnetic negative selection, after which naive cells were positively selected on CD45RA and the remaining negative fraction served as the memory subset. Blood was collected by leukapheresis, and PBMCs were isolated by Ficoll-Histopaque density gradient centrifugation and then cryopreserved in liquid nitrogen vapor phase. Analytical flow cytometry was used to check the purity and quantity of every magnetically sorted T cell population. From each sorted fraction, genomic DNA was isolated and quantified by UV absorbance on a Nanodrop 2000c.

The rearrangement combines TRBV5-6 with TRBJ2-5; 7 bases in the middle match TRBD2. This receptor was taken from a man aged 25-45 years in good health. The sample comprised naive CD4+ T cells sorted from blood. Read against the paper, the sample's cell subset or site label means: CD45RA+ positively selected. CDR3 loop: CASSPISGTPETQYF. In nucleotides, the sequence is TGTGCCAGCAGCCCGATAAGCGGGACTCCTGAGACCCAGTACTTC.